By sample fraction, the clone carrying this TCR beta chain is medium-sized. Being off target in a library aimed at alpha chains, this beta chain has a size of little meaning. These data belong to a study of spatial heterogeneity in lung cancer. TCRdb analysed the 5' RACE reads with MiXCR anew, one entry per CDR3 protein. The repertoire consists of 1,500 to 2,000 distinct CDR3 sequences, with about 8.2% occurring once and the leading ten covering under 25%. With 8 bases clipped from V and 0 bases from J, the junction kept 6 bases outside the gene matches. Germline assignment: CDR1 MNHNS and CDR2 SASEGT. The CDR3 has 16 amino acids. Time point described: sample taken at primary tumor resection. Unsorted whole RNA from tumor, nontumor lung or frozen PBMC underwent sequencing.

The TCR originated in a male donor with early-stage non-small cell lung cancer. The V call is TRBV6-1, the J call TRBJ2-1, with 11 bases lining up with TRBD1. Sequenced material: normal lung tissue next to the tumor, taken at surgery. CDR3 loop: CASCAGTGGSYNEQFF. In DNA form, the CDR3 reads TGTGCCAGCTGCGCCGGGACAGGGGGCTCCTACAATGAGCAGTTCTTC.